This TCR beta chain came from a study of response to subunit inactivated influenza vaccine (dated 2018 in TCRdb). In terms of the full investigation: The study used deep quantitative T cell receptor repertoire profiling to track responses to a trivalent subunit inactivated influenza vaccine.

The research as a whole found: According to the authors, only a limited number of new T cells may be recruited by each seasonal influenza vaccination.

Libraries were made using RT-PCR. TCRdb records Illumina HiSeq 2500 as the sequencer. TCRdb itself trimmed the public reads at Q25 with fastp, ran MiXCR and retained productive beta chains. Entries are consolidated by CDR3 protein sequence, retaining the most common genes and DNA. The sample table holds about 540,000 distinct CDR3 sequences, of which less than 25% were seen once. The biggest ten clones account for approximately 3% of the sample. From V the trimming removes 2 bases and from J it removes 3 bases, while the gene matches leave 6 bases of the junction unaccounted for. From its cysteine to its phenylalanine, the CDR3 spans 15 amino acids. Only the CDR3 region is kept as DNA, spanning 45 bases read in frame from base 1. As encoded in the germline V gene, CDR1 is SGHRS while CDR2 is YFSETQ. In the case of this clonotype: Its antigen remains unidentified. Qualities for individual bases were not recorded, and no much larger clone is one base off.

Another study also made use of these data, one on T cells expressing NK-cell markers. Looking at the second paper: 5'RACE template switching, by which a universal primer site and unique molecular identifiers were added, was used to make TCR beta cDNA libraries. Three sorted T-cell subsets (CD3+CD56+NKG2C+, CD3+CD56+NKG2C- and CD3+CD56-NKG2C+) from about 8 donors had their TCR beta-chain repertoires profiled. Among the eight sequenced donors, only one was HCMV-seronegative, while the other seven were HCMV-seropositive. In several experiments an anti-gammadeltaTCR antibody was added to restrict sorting to alphabetaTCR-expressing T cells. For six donors, the dominant CD3+CD56+NKG2C+ clonotypes were among the top 10 CD8+ clonotypes and accounted for about 1.0-8% of CD8+ T cells. Those dominant clonotypes were again the most abundant among CD3+CD56-NKG2C+ cells in a few donors, at 28.3-60.1%. It remained unclear whether the expanded NKG2C-expressing T cell clones were specific for HCMV antigens. The eight sequenced donors were randomly selected healthy volunteers, three men and five women. HCMV serostatus was determined by detecting HCMV-specific IgG in serum with a commercial ELISA kit. Ficoll density gradient centrifugation was used to isolate peripheral blood mononuclear cells from blood. Magnetic immunoseparation with Miltenyi isolation kits was used to isolate CD4+ and CD8+ T cells from PBMC. cDNA synthesis was primed from the TCR beta constant segment, followed by two successive PCR amplification steps. Libraries were sequenced as 2 x 150 bp reads on Illumina HiSeq 2000/2500, MiSeq or NextSeq. Reads were demultiplexed and grouped by UMI with MIGEC, and clonotypes were assembled and quantified with MiTCR. Only TCR cDNA sequences supported by at least two reads were kept to exclude erroneous sequences. Downstream repertoire analysis used the tcR package, and clonotypes were matched across fractions by CDR3 nucleotide sequence plus V segment. VDJmatch was used to annotate antigen specificity against VDJdb, with one amino acid substitution in CDR3 permitted.

The chain was built from TRBV5-1 and TRBJ2-7; 9 central nucleotides agree with TRBD2. The sample consisted of CD4+ T cells sorted from PBMCs, taken 12 days after vaccination. The TCR sequence derives from a man between 50 and 59 years old who received an inactivated influenza vaccine. Donor details come from another sample of the same person, matched by shared clones. The CDR3 loop reads CASSFGGSGGYEQYF. The DNA sequence is given as TGCGCCAGCAGCTTTGGCGGTAGCGGGGGCTACGAGCAGTACTTC. With the rest looked up from the reference TRBV5-1 and TRBJ2-7 genes rather than sequenced, the full variable domain is KAGVTQTPRYLIKTRGQQVTLSCSPISGHRSVSWYQQTPGQGLQFLFEYFSETQRNKGNFPGRFSGRQFSNSRSEMNVSTLELGDSALYLCASSFGGSGGYEQYFGPGTRLTVT.